The 10 T cell receptor beta chains below all came from one sample that was sequenced in a study of early T cells in non-severe SARS-CoV-2 infection. A single record per CDR3 protein comes from TCRdb applying MiXCR to the 5' RACE reads. The table records under 45,000 distinct CDR3 sequences, 5.4% of them present only once. The sample was whole blood, taken at baseline. The receptors originated from an adult who was a healthcare worker with PCR-confirmed SARS-CoV-2 infection or an uninfected control (not recorded which).

This clonotype was detected many times. V usage is TRBV30 and J usage is TRBJ1-3, with D unclear. The CDR3 is 14 amino acids. Germline assignment: CDR1 GTSNPN and CDR2 SVGIG (reference sequence). Deletions cut 0 bases from V and 0 bases from J, with 6 bases between. The CDR3 is CAWSVGSSGNTIYF. The CDR3 DNA is TGTGCCTGGAGTGTGGGGAGCTCTGGAAACACCATATATTTT. The full variable domain, with the rest looked up from reference TRBV30 and TRBJ1-3, is SQTIHQWPATLVQPVGSPLSLECTVEGTSNPNLYWYRQAAGRGLQLLFYSVGIGQISSEVPQNLSASRPQDRQFILSSKKLLLSDSGFYLCAWSVGSSGNTIYFGEGSWLTVV.

This clonotype has a count of ten or more. J is TRBJ1-5 and V is TRBV19; D is perhaps TRBD1 (5 bases). The CDR3 loop spans 14 amino acids. Germline-derived CDR1 and CDR2 are LNHDA and SQIVND (reference sequence). Deletions cut 4 bases from V and 2 bases from J, with 9 bases between. The CDR3 region has the DNA TGTGCCAGTAGTAACTGGGACGGCAATCAGCCCCAGCATTTT. Its translation: CASSNWDGNQPQHF.

This clonotype has at least ten counts. The genes are TRBV14 and TRBJ2-7, with 7 nucleotides matching TRBD1. Per germline, CDR1 SGHDN and CDR2 FVKESK. The V segment lost 4 bases and the J segment 0 bases; nucleotides outside the gene matches: 9. The CDR3 has 16 amino acids. CDR3 region: CASSPLRGQSSYEQYF. The CDR3, as DNA: TGTGCCAGCAGCCCCCTGAGGGGACAGAGCTCCTACGAGCAGTACTTC.

There are many counts of this clonotype. The chain combines TRBV19 with TRBJ2-2; 8 nucleotides line up with TRBD1. The germline V gene encodes CDR1 LNHDA and CDR2 SQIVND (reference sequence). The V segment lost 10 bases and the J segment 7 bases; nucleotides outside the gene matches: 8. CDR3 size: 13 residues. The CDR3 DNA reads TGTGCCACCAAAGGACAGGGCGGCGGGGAGCTGTTTTTT. Encoded protein: CATKGQGGGELFF.

The sample holds many counts of this clonotype. The V and J genes are TRBV28 and TRBJ2-5; tentatively, D is TRBD1 (5 bases). Germline lookup yields CDR1 MDHEN and CDR2 SYDVKM. V lost 3 bases and J lost 5, with 10 bases in between. CDR3 length: 13 residues. CDR3 DNA sequence: TGTGCCAGCAGTTTTGGACAAAGCGAGACCCAGTACTTC. Translation: CASSFGQSETQYF.

The rearrangement joins TRBV5-4 to TRBJ2-1, with unresolved D. V was pared by 2 bases and J by 4 bases, with 13 bases between. Germline values: CDR1 SGHNT, CDR2 YYREEE (reference sequence). The CDR3 totals 15 residues. Here the CDR3 reads CASSLSGFQYNEQFF. DNA of the CDR3: TGTGCCAGCAGCTTATCCGGGTTTCAATACAATGAGCAGTTCTTC.

With regard to this clonotype: A much larger clone differs from this one at a single base, so this may be a read error. The J gene is TRBJ1-4, the V gene TRBV28; D unresolved. The CDR3 contains 14 residues. Trimming stripped 1 base from V and 7 bases from J, with 10 bases between. Germline V CDR1 and CDR2: MDHEN, SYDVKM. CDR3 in amino acids: CASSLSAGGEKLFF. In DNA, the CDR3 is TGTGCCAGCAGTTTATCAGCGGGCGGTGAAAAACTGTTTTTT.

This clonotype was detected many times. The V and J genes are TRBV12-3 or TRBV12-4 and TRBJ1-1, with D maybe TRBD1 (5 bases). V dropped 2 bases and J dropped 3 bases, with 7 bases sitting between them. This CDR3 spans 13 amino acids. CDR3 loop: CASSLKGYTEAFF. DNA of the CDR3: TGTGCCAGCAGTTTAAAGGGGTACACTGAAGCTTTCTTT.

This clonotype was counted at least ten times. This rearrangement joins TRBV7-9 to TRBJ2-7, with 9 bases lining up with TRBD2. Germline assignment: CDR1 SEHNR and CDR2 FQNEAQ (reference sequence). There are 13 residues in the CDR3. With 6 bases clipped from V and 4 bases from J, the junction kept 4 bases outside the gene matches. Here the CDR3 reads CASSSAGGYEQYV. The CDR3 coding sequence is TGTGCCAGCAGTTCAGCGGGGGGTTACGAGCAGTACGTC.

This clonotype was counted at least ten times. The chain links TRBV25-1 to TRBJ1-1, with a possible D match to TRBD1 (5 bases). The length of the CDR3 is 16 residues. Germline CDR1 is MGHDK and CDR2 is SYGVNS. The germline V and J ends were trimmed by 4 bases and 0 bases, with 15 bases remaining between them. CDR3 sequence: CASSGGGRRMNTEAFF. The CDR3 DNA sequence: TGTGCCAGCAGTGGGGGCGGAAGACGCATGAACACTGAAGCTTTCTTT.